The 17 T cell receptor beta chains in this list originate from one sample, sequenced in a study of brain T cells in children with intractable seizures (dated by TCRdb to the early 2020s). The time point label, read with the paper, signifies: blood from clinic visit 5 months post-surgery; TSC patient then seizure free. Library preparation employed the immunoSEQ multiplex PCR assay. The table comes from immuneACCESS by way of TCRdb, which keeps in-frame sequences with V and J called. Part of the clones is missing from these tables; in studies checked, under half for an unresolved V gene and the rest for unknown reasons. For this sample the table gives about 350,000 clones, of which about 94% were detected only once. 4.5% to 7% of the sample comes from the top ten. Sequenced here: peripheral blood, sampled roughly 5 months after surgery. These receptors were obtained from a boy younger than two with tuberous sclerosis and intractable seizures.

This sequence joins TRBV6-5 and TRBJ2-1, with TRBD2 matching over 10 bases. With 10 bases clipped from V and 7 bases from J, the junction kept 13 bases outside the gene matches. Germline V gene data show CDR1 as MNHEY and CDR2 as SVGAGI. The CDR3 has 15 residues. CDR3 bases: TGTGCCACCACCACCGGGACTAGCGCCAAGAATGAGCAGTTCTTC. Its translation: CATTTGTSAKNEQFF.

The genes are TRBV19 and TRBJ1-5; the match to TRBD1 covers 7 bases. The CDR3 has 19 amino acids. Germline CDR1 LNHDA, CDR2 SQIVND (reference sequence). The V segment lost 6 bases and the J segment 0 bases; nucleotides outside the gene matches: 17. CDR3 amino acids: CASRSLLDREFYSNQPQHF. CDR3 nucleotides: TGTGCCAGTAGGTCCCTTTTAGACAGGGAATTTTATAGCAATCAGCCCCAGCATTTT.

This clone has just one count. The CDR3 spells CASSQDGSGARFQETQYF. CDR3 coding DNA: TGCGCCAGCAGCCAAGACGGTTCAGGGGCCAGATTCCAAGAGACCCAGTACTTC. V gene TRBV4-1 combines with J gene TRBJ2-5; a weak D match, TRBD1 (6 bases). Trimming removed 0 bases from V and 1 base from J, with 18 bases in between. The CDR3 has 18 amino acids. The germline V gene encodes CDR1 MGHRA and CDR2 YSYEKL.

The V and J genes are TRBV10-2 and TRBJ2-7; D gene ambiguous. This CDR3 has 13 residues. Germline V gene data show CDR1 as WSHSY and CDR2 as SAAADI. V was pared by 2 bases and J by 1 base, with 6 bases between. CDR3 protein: CASSEIGSYEQYF. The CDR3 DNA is TGCGCCAGCAGTGAGATTGGATCCTACGAGCAGTACTTC.

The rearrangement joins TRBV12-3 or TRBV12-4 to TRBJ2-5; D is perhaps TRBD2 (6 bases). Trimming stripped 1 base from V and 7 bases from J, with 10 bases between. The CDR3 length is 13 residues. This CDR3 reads CASSLGRDGTQYF. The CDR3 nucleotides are TGTGCCAGCAGTTTAGGGCGGGACGGGACCCAGTACTTC.

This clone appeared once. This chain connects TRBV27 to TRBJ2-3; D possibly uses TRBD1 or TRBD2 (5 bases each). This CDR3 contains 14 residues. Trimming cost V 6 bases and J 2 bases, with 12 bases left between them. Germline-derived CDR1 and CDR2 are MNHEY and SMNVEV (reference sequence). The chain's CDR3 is CASRARGYTDTQYF. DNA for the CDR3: TGTGCCAGCAGGGCCCGGGGCTACACAGATACGCAGTATTTT.

The CDR3 DNA sequence: TGTGCCAGCAGCCATATGGGACAGGGCCAAGTAGCTTTCTTT. Its translation: CASSHMGQGQVAFF. This chain links TRBV6-6 with TRBJ1-1; the match to TRBD1 covers 9 bases. The length of the CDR3 is 14 residues. The germline gives CDR1 MNHNY, CDR2 SVGAGI (reference sequence). With V trimmed by 6 bases and J by 10 bases, 12 bases remained unmatched.

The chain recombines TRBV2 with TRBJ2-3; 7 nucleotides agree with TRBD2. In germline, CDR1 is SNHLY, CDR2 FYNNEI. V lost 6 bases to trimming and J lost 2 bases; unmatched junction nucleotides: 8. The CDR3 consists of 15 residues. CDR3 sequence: CASRGGYGSTDTQYF. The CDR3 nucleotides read TGTGCCAGCAGGGGGGGGTACGGCTCCACAGATACGCAGTATTTT.

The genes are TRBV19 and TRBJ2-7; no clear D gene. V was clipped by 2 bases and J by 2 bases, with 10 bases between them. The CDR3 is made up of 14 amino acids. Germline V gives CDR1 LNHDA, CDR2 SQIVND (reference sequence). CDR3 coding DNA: TGTGCCAGTAGTATACGGACCTGGGCCTACGAGCAGTACTTC. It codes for CASSIRTWAYEQYF.

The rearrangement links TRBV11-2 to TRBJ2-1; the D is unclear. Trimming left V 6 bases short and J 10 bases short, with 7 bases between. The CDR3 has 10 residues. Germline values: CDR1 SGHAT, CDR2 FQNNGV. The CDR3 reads CASSRREQFF. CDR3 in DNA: TGTGCCAGCAGTCGCAGGGAGCAGTTCTTC.

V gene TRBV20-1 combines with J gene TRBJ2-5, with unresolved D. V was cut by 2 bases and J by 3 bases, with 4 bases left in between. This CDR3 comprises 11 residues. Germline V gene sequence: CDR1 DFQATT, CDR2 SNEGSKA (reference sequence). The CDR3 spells CSARSKETQYF. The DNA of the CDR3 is TGCAGTGCTAGATCGAAAGAGACCCAGTACTTC.

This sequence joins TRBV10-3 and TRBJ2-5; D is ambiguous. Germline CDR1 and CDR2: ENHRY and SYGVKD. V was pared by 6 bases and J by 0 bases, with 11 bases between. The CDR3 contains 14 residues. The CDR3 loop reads CAIRGSQNQETQYF. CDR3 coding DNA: TGTGCCATCAGGGGTTCCCAAAACCAAGAGACCCAGTACTTC.

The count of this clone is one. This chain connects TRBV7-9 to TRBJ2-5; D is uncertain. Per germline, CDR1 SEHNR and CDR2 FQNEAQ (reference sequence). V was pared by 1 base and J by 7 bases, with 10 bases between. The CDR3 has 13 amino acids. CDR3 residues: CASSLDSMGTQYF. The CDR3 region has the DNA TGTGCCAGCAGCTTAGACTCTATGGGGACCCAGTACTTC.

In nucleotides, the CDR3 is TGTGCCAGCAGCCTCAACCCGGGACTAAGCCTCAATGAGCAGTTCTTC. Amino acid sequence: CASSLNPGLSLNEQFF. This chain links TRBV7-3 with TRBJ2-1; 7 bases match TRBD2. CDR1 and CDR2 (germline): SGHTA, FQGTGA. This CDR3 contains 16 residues. The V and J ends lost 5 bases and 6 bases, in that order; junction bases with no gene match: 13.

The chain's CDR3 is CASSQASHQPQHF. The CDR3 region has the DNA TGCGCCAGCAGCCAAGCCAGTCATCAGCCCCAGCATTTT. V gene TRBV4-1 combines with J gene TRBJ1-5; D unclear. The CDR3 covers 13 residues. V was clipped by 1 base and J by 5 bases, with 6 bases between them. Germline V gene lookup returns CDR1 MGHRA and CDR2 YSYEKL.

The CDR3 DNA reads TGTGCCAGCAGCCCCGGACTAGCGGAGACCCAGTACTTC. Protein: CASSPGLAETQYF. This chain uses TRBV12-3 or TRBV12-4 with TRBJ2-5, with TRBD2 identical over 9 bases. The J segment lost 5 bases and the V segment lost 6 bases, leaving 4 bases of the junction unmatched. This CDR3 has 13 residues.

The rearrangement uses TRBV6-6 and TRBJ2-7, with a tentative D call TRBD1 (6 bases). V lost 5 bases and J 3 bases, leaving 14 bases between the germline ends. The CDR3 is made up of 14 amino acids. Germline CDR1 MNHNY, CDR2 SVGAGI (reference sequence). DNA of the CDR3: TGTGCCAGCAGTCCTGACAGGAACCTCTACGAGCAGTACTTC. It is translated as CASSPDRNLYEQYF.